This T cell receptor (beta chain) emerged from a study of T cells in Graves' hyperthyroidism and ophthalmopathy. Calling Graves' hyperthyroidism stable meant ophthalmopathy did not progress within 18 months. Hyperthyroidism, newly diagnosed and lasting under 2 months, affected patients aged 18 to 65. Lactation, pregnancy, other autoimmune disease or uncontrolled infection led to exclusion of patients. V lost 5 bases and J lost 0, with 11 bases in between. The CDR3 consists of 14 residues. The germline CDR1 and CDR2 sequences are KGHSH and LQKENI. This clonotype occurred many times. Amplification targeted TCR beta CDR3 regions from RNA transcripts. Initially, a first-round RT-PCR of the TCR CDR3 employed the HTBI primer set. TCRdb called the multiplex PCR reads again in MiXCR, with one record for every CDR3 protein. The table includes about 690,000 distinct CDR3 sequences, roughly 17% detected once.

Sequenced: blood. This rearrangement joins TRBV18 to TRBJ2-7; D ambiguous. This receptor was identified in a man aged 45-65 years with Graves' hyperthyroidism. CDR3 residues: CASSIGTDSYEQYF. The CDR3, as DNA: TGTGCCAGCTCAATAGGAACTGACTCCTACGAGCAGTACTTC.